The T cell receptor beta chain under discussion was sequenced for a study of shared clonotypes between healthy human individuals. Study outcomes and limitations: The genetic and exposure-history diversity represented was limited by few donors. A generally larger estimated richness was seen in naive subsets than in memory subsets. How much donors shared clonotypes was expected to be affected by sequencing depth.

Naive CD8 isolation took CD45RO-negative cells positively selected for CCR7 and excluded terminally differentiated effector memory CD45RA+ cells. Donors, healthy HIV-negative adults, lacked recent acute infections or vaccinations. The table came from immunoSEQ multiplex PCR; TCRdb's copy has only in-frame clones and leaves some out. The sample comprises about 2 million clones, less than 95% of which are singletons, and about 1.1% rests with the top ten. A note on this clone: Its antigen is still unknown.

The V and J ends lost 0 bases and 5 bases, in that order; junction bases with no gene match: 6. CDR1 is LGHNA and CDR2 is YSLEER in the germline V gene. This CDR3 is built from 15 residues. The chain joins TRBV4-3 to TRBJ1-2; 7 bases line up with TRBD1. The source is a man younger than 35 in good health. Sample: naive CD8+ T cells sorted from blood. Written as DNA, the CDR3 is TGCGCCAGCAGCCAAGAAACACAGGGGACGTATGGCTACACCTTC. It yields the protein CASSQETQGTYGYTF.